This T cell receptor beta chain appears in the sequencing data of a study of CD8+CD57+ T cells in acquired aplastic anemia. About the study: CD4+ and CD8+ cells, once sorted, gave DNA averaging approximately 3.4 ug.

This clonotype was recorded many times. Its specificity is not known. V was clipped by 5 bases and J by 0 bases, with 18 bases between them. Germline lookup yields CDR1 DFQATT and CDR2 SNEGSKA (reference sequence). This CDR3 contains 16 residues. Study-wide results and limits: Patients had roughly 29 CD8+ CDR3 sequences in common with controls (the shared set).

The template used for profiling TCR beta VDJ and CDR3 was genomic DNA. TCRdb passed the reads through MiXCR, listing each CDR3 protein once. This sample has under 200,000 distinct CDR3 sequences, with less than 60% found just once. CD8+CD57+ cell expansion had been shown by flow cytometry in patients chosen for sequencing. With no exception, the patients had severe acquired aplastic anemia. The TCR originated in a human donor with aplastic anemia. The rearrangement joins TRBV20-1 to TRBJ2-3; tentatively, D is TRBD1 or TRBD2 (5 bases each). The sample taken for sequencing was sorted CD4+, CD8+, or CD8+CD57+ T cells (not recorded which) from PBMCs. The CDR3 coding sequence is TGCAGTGCTTGGGGGAACCAGCGGACTAGCACAGATACGCAGTATTTT. This gives the protein CSAWGNQRTSTDTQYF.